This note documents a single T cell receptor (beta chain) sequence. Its target is not known. TCRdb's copy holds only in-frame clones and misses some; the assay was immunoSEQ multiplex PCR. In the table there are about 150,000 clones, about 92% of which are singletons. The source of the sample is a study of T cell responses to AZD1222 COVID-19 vaccine. Study context: It was second doses at about 4 or about 12 weeks that were pooled.

With 5 bases removed from V and 5 bases from J, the gap between germline ends came to 15 bases. The CDR3 has 14 residues. The germline CDR1 and CDR2 sequences are LGHNA and YNFKEQ. Study-level findings and limits: Among spike-specific TCRs, nearly half reportedly target unmutated variant regions. Repertoires were collected only later (after the peak T cell response had occurred). White British people made up most donors, females outnumbered males, and clonal diversity was possibly underestimated.

The sequence derives from an adult in good health. Source: peripheral blood, taken on day 0 of AZD1222 vaccination. The chain joins TRBV4-2 to TRBJ1-2; no reliable D call. The CDR3 region is CASSARDPKYGYTF. The CDR3 DNA sequence: TGTGCCAGCAGCGCCCGGGATCCAAAATATGGCTACACCTTC.